This T cell receptor (beta chain) was found in a study of T cell changes during pregnancy in multiple sclerosis. Germline CDR1 reads SGHTA; CDR2 reads FQGTGA. This CDR3 comprises 14 residues. The protocol was immunoSEQ multiplex PCR, while the TCRdb copy is restricted to in-frame clones and leaves out a portion. Of 60,000 or so clones in the sample, around nine tenths were seen once. The sequenced sample was peripheral blood from another person, used as feeder cells. The chain employs TRBV7-3 and TRBJ2-5, with a possible D match to TRBD2 (7 bases). The end of the DNA fits TRBJ2-7 better, so the J call may be wrong. This receptor was identified in a human donor whose cells served as feeder cells for cultures in a pregnancy study. The CDR3 loop is CASSLMAGAGEQYF. The DNA of the CDR3 is TGTGCCAGCAGCTTAATGGCGGGGGCGGGCGAGCAGTACTTC.